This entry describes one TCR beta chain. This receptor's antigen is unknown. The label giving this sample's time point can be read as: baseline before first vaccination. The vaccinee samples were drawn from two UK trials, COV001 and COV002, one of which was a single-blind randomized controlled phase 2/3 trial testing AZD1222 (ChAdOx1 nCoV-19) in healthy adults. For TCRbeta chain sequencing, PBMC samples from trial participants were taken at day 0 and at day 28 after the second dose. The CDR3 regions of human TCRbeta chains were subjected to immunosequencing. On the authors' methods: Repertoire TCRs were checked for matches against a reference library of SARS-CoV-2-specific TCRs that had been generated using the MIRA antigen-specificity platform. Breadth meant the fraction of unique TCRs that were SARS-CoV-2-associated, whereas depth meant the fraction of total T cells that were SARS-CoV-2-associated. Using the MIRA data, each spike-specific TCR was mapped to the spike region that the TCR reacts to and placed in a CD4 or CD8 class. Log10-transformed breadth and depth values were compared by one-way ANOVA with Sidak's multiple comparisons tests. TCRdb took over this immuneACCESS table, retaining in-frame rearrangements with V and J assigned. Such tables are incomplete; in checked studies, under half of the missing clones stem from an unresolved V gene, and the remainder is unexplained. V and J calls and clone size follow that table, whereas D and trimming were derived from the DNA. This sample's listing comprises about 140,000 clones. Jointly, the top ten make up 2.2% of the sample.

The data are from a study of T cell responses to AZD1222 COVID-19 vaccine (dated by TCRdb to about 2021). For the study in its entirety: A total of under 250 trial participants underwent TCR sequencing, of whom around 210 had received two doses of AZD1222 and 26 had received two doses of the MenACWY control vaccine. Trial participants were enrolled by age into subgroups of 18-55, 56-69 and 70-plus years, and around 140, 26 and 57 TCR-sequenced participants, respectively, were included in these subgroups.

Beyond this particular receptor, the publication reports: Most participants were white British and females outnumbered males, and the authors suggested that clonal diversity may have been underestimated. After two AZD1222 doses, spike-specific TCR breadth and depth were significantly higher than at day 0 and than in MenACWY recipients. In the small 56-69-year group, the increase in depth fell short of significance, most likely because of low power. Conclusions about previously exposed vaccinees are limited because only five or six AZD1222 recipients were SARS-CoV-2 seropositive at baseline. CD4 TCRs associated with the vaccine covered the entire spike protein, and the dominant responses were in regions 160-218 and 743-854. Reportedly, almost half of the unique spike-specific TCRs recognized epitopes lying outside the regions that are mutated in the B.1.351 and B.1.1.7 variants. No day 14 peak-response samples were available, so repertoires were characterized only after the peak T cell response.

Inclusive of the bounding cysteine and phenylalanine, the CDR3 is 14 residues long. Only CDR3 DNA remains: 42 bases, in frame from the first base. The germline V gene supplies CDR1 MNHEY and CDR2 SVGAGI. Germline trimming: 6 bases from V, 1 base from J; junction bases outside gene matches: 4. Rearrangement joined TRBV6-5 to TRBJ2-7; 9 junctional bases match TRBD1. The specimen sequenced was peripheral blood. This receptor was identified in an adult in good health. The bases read TGTGCCAGCAGATGGGACAGGGTATCCTACGAGCAGTACTTC. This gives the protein CASRWDRVSYEQYF.